One T cell receptor beta chain is described in this entry. Antigen: not known. The data originate from a study of cytomegalovirus exposure and HLA in healthy donors. The CDR3 is made up of 17 amino acids. Losses at the gene ends were 4 bases for V and 0 bases for J; bases not matched to a gene: 5. Germline V lookup: CDR1 LNHDA, CDR2 SQIVND (reference sequence). Study results and caveats: Per published accounts, TCR beta sequences correctly predicted the HLA-A and HLA-B alleles of most subjects. In a later analysis, most CMV-associated TCR beta chains appeared HLA-restricted.

This PCR relied on a set of 60 Vbeta primers and 13 Jbeta primers. Using immunoSEQ multiplex PCR, the repertoire was profiled, and TCRdb retains in-frame clones only, with some absent. The sample lists 130,000 or so clones, approximately 72% seen once, with over 5% in the top ten. Likely unrecorded immune exposures existed in these nominally healthy donors. The chain is built from TRBV19 and TRBJ2-4; TRBD2 matches 11 bases. This receptor was obtained from a woman aged 55-70 years in good health and CMV-seronegative. The sample comprised PBMCs. The chain's CDR3 is CASSNGTSGRAKNIQYF. The CDR3 nucleotides read TGTGCCAGTAGTAATGGGACTAGCGGTAGAGCCAAAAACATTCAGTACTTC.